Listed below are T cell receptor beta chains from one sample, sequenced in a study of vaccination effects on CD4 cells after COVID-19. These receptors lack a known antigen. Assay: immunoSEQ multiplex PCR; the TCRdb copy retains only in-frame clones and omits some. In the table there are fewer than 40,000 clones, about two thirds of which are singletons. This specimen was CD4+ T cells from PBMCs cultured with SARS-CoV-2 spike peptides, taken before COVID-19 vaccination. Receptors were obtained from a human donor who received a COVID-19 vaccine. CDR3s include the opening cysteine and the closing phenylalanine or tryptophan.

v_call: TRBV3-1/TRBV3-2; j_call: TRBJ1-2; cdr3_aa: CASSPSTGTNYGYTF
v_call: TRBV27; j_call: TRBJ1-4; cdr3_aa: CASSPEYRWGTNEKLFF
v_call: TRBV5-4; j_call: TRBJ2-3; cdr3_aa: CASSKTGSTDTQYF
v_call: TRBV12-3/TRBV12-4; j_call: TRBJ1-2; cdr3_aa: CASSPGQGYGYTF
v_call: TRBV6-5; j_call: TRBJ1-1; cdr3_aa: CASSYGGGNTEAFF
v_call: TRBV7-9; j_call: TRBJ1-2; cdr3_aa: CASSLGSGLRNGYTF
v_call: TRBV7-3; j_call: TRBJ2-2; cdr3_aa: CASSGDTGELFF
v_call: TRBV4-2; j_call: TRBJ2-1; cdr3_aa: CASSQVGRASGDLFF
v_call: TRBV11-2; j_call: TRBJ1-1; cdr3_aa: CASSLDPGTTEAFF
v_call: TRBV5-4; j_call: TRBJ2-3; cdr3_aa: CASSNGGLAGGRGDTDTQYF
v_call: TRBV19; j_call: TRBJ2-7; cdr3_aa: CASSALGGAYEQYF
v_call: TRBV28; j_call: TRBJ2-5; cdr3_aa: CASWATFRDRGGETQYF
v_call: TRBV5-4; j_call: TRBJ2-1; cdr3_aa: CASSFDGAGPNEQFF
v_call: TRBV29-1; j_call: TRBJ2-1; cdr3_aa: CSADGTNEQFF
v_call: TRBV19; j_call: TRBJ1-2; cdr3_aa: CASSIPFRRQGPIYGYTF
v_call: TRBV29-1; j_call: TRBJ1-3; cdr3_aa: CSVEDLHRAGVDTIYF
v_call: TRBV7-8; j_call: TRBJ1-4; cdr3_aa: CASRVDRGVGINEKLFF
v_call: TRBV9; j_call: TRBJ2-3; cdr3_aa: CASRGPGTDTQYF
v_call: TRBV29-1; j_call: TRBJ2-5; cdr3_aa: CSVRETGETQYF
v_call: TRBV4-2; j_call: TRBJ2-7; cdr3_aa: CASSQDRNYEQYF
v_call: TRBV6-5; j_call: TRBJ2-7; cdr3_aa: CASSPRQFSYEQYF
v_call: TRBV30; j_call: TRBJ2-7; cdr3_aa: CAWSVLRTEQYF
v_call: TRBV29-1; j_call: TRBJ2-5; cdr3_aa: CSVRLSQETQYF
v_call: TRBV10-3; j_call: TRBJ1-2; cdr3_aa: CAISERGDREDGYTF
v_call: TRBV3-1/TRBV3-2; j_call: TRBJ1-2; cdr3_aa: CASGHALGYTF
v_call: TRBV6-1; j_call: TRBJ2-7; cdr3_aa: CASSEAGWSYHEQYF
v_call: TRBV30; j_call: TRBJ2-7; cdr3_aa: CAWRGQVLHEQYF
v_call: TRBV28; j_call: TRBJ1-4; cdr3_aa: CASPPGATNEKLFF
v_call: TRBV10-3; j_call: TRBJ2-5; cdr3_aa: CAISGQVGQGKETQYF
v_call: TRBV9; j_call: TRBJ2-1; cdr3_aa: CASGGTSGRDRYNEQFF
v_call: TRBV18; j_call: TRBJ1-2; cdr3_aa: CASSPQGPNYGYTF
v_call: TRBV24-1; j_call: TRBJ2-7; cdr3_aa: CATERDYEQYF
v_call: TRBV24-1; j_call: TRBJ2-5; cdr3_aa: CATSGGEGETQYF
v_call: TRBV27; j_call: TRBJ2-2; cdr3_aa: CASRSSNTGELFF
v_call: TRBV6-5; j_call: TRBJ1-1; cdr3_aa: CASKLALNTEAFF
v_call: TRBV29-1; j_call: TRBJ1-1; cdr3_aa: CSVTTGGGNTEAFF
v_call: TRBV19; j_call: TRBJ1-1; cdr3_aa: CASSIAAVTEAFF
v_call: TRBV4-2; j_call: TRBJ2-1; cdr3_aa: CASSQERGGAYNEQFF
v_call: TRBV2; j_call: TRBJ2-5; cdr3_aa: CASRALGQGGQETQYF
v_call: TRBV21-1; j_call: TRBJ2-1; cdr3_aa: CASSKVGDSVHNEQFF
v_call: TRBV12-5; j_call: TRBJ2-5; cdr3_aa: CASGLRHLGQPRYQETQYF
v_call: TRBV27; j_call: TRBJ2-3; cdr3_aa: CASSPSPAPYTDTQYF
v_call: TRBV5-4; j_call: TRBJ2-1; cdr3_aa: CATPLVGDRGNEQFF
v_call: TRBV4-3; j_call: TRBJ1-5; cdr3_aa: CASSQGKEGNQPQHF
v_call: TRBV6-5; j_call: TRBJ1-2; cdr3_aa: CASSYSGFGYGYTF
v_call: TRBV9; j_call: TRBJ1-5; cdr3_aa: CASSSSPAGDQPQHF
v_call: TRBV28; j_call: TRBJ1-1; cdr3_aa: CASSRRVGGTEAFF
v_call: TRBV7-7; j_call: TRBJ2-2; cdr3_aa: CASSPGQGGGTGELFF
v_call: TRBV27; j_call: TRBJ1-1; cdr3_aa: CASRPGTGANTEAFF
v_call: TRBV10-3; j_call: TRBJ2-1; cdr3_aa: CAISDRDRVSYNEQFF